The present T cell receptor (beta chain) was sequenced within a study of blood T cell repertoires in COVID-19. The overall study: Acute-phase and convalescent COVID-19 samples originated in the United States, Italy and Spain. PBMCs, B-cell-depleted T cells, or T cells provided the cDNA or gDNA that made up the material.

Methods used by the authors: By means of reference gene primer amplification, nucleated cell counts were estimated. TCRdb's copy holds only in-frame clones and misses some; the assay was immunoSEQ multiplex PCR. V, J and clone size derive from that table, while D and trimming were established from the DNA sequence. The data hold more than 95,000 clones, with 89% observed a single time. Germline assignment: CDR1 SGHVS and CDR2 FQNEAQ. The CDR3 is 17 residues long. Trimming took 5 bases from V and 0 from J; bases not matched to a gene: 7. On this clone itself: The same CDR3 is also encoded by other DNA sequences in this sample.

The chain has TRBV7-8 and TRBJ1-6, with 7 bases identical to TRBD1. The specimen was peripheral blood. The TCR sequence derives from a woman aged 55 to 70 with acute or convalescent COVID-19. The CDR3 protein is CASSPRTGGSYNSPLHF. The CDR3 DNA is TGTGCCAGCAGCCCCCGGACAGGTGGCTCCTATAATTCACCCCTCCACTTT.